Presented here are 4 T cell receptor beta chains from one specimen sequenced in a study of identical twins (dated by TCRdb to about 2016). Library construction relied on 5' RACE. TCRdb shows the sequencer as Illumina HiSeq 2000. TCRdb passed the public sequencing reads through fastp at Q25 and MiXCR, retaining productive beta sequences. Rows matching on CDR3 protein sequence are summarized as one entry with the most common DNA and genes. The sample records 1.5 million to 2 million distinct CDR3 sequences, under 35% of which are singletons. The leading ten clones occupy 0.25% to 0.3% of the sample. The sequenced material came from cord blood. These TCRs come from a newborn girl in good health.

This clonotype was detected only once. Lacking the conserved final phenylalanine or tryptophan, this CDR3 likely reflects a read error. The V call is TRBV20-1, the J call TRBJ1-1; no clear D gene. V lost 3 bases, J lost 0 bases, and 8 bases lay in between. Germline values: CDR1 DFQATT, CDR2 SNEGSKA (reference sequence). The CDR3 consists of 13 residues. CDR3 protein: CSARVSLNTEAFV. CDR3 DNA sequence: TGCAGTGCTAGGGTCAGCTTGAACACTGAAGCTTTCGTT.

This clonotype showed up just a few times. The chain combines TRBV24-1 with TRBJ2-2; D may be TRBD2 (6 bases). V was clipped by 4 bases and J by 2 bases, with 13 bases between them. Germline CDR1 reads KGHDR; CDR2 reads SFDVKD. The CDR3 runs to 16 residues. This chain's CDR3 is CATSEPGLLNTGELFF. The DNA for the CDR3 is TGTGCCACCAGTGAGCCGGGACTTCTTAACACCGGGGAGCTGTTTTTT.

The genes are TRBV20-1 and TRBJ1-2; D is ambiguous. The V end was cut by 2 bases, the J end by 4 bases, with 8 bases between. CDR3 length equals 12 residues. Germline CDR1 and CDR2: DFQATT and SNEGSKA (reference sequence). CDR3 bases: TGCAGTGCTAGACCGACTTCCTATGGCTACACCTTC. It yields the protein CSARPTSYGYTF.

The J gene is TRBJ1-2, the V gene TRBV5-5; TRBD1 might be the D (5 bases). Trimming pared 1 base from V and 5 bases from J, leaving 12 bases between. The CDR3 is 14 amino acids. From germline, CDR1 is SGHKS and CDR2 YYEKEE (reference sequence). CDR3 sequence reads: CASSLRGGAYGYTF. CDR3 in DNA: TGTGCCAGCAGCTTGAGAGGAGGGGCTTATGGCTACACCTTC. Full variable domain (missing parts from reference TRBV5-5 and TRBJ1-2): DAGVTQSPTHLIKTRGQQVTLRCSPISGHKSVSWYQQVLGQGPQFIFQYYEKEERGRGNFPDRFSARQFPNYSSELNVNALLLGDSALYLCASSLRGGAYGYTFGSGTRLTVV.